This passage covers 4 T cell receptor beta chains from one sample sequenced in a study of blood T cell repertoires in COVID-19. TCRdb keeps only in-frame clones here, not all; method: immunoSEQ multiplex PCR. The sample lists approximately 54,000 clones, 90% to 95% occurring once. The sample comprised peripheral blood. All receptors come from a man aged 50 or older with acute or convalescent COVID-19.

The genes are TRBV4-3 and TRBJ1-2; possible D gene TRBD1, 5 bases. The V gene lost 1 base and the J gene lost 1 base, with 10 bases spanning the gap. The CDR3 runs 15 residues. Germline loops: CDR1 LGHNA, CDR2 YSLEER. The CDR3: CASSQGGRVNYGYTF. DNA of the CDR3: TGCGCCAGCAGCCAAGGGGGCAGAGTTAACTATGGCTACACCTTC.

The genes are TRBV28 and TRBJ2-3; possibly TRBD2 for D (5 bases). The germline gives CDR1 MDHEN, CDR2 SYDVKM. There are 15 residues in the CDR3. V lost 0 bases and J lost 0, with 7 bases in between. Written as DNA, the CDR3 is TGTGCCAGCAGTTTATGGCGGGCTAGCACAGATACGCAGTATTTT. It translates to CASSLWRASTDTQYF.

V and J are TRBV9 and TRBJ2-2; 9 bases match TRBD2. The CDR3 has 16 residues. From germline, CDR1 is SGDLS and CDR2 YYNGEE. V dropped 4 bases and J dropped 4; count of bases not matched to a gene: 8. In nucleotides, the CDR3 is TGTGCCAGCAGCCCACACCCAGCGGGGGGCACCGGGGAGCTGTTTTTT. Translation gives CASSPHPAGGTGELFF.

The CDR3 region has the DNA TGTGCCAGCAGTCCCGGGACACTAAATGGCTACACCTTC. Protein: CASSPGTLNGYTF. This chain joins TRBV6-5 and TRBJ1-2; D might be TRBD1 (6 bases). The ends were cut back, 5 bases at V and 6 bases at J, with 13 bases in the middle. From germline, CDR1 is MNHEY and CDR2 SVGAGI. This CDR3 has 13 residues.